This entry lists 21 T cell receptor beta chains sequenced from one sample in a study of CD8 T cells in ankylosing spondylitis. TCRdb reprocessed the 5' RACE reads via MiXCR and lists one record per CDR3 protein. The repertoire holds 250,000 to 400,000 distinct CDR3 sequences, with approximately 10% as singletons. Source material: blood, either unsorted or a sorted T cell fraction (not recorded which). These receptors were taken from a female donor with ankylosing spondylitis or in good health (not recorded which).

Ten or more counts support this clonotype. V usage is TRBV20-1 and J usage is TRBJ2-7, with 10 nucleotides matching TRBD2. Germline CDR1 is DFQATT and CDR2 is SNEGSKA (reference sequence). This CDR3 region has 17 residues. J gave up 4 bases and V 0 bases, and 12 bases lay outside the gene matches. The CDR3 region is CSARDRTSGKSGYEQYF. The DNA of the CDR3 is TGCAGTGCTAGAGATCGAACTAGCGGGAAAAGTGGGTACGAGCAGTACTTC.

This clonotype was recorded at least ten times. The V and J genes are TRBV3-1 and TRBJ1-2; D not resolved. V dropped 4 bases and J dropped 8 bases, with 14 bases sitting between them. Germline loops: CDR1 LGHDT, CDR2 YNNKEL (reference sequence). The CDR3 totals 13 residues. This CDR3 reads CASSPPGLPGYTF. The CDR3 DNA reads as TGTGCCAGCAGCCCCCCGGGCCTCCCGGGCTACACCTTC. Looking up the rest from reference TRBV3-1 and TRBJ1-2 gives the full variable domain: DTAVSQTPKYLVTQMGNDKSIKCEQNLGHDTMYWYKQDSKKFLKIMFSYNNKELIINETVPNRFSPKSPDKAHLNLHINSLELGDSAVYFCASSPPGLPGYTFGSGTRLTVV.

This clonotype came up many times. CDR3 DNA sequence: TGCAGTGCCATCTTTGGGGTCCGGGGAGATACGCAGTATTTT. The encoded protein is CSAIFGVRGDTQYF. The chain employs TRBV20-1 and TRBJ2-3; maybe TRBD2 (5 bases). The CDR3 runs 14 residues. V was clipped by 6 bases and J by 5 bases, with 18 bases between them. Germline V gene sequence: CDR1 DFQATT, CDR2 SNEGSKA (reference sequence).

This clonotype was seen at least ten times. The gene calls are TRBV20-1 and TRBJ2-5; 10 nucleotides agree with TRBD2. The CDR3 sequence is 15 residues long. Trimming cost V 6 bases and J 1 base; bases outside gene matches: 8. The germline gives CDR1 DFQATT, CDR2 SNEGSKA (reference sequence). The DNA of the CDR3 is TGCAGTGCGGTCCCCTTAGCGGGGGGCCAAGAGACCCAGTACTTC. This translates into CSAVPLAGGQETQYF.

This clonotype was counted ten times or more. The V call is TRBV7-2, the J call TRBJ2-1; no firm D call. V gave up 6 bases and J gave up 4 bases, with 10 bases separating them. Germline loops: CDR1 SGHTA, CDR2 FQGNSA. CDR3 length equals 13 residues. For the CDR3, the DNA is TGTGCCAGCAGTCCGACCTATTACAATGAGCAGTTCTTC. It codes for CASSPTYYNEQFF.

This clonotype has more than one count but fewer than ten. The genes are TRBV7-6 and TRBJ1-1; TRBD1 is a possible D gene (5 bases). CDR3 length equals 14 residues. V was cut by 1 base and J by 4 bases, with 10 bases left in between. Per germline, CDR1 SGHVS and CDR2 FNYEAQ. The CDR3 region is CASSLGVGGTEAFF. The CDR3 DNA reads as TGTGCCAGCAGCTTAGGCGTGGGGGGCACTGAAGCTTTCTTT. Full variable domain (missing parts from reference TRBV7-6 and TRBJ1-1): GAGVSQSPRYKVTKRGQDVALRCDPISGHVSLYWYRQALGQGPEFLTYFNYEAQQDKSGLPNDRFSAERPEGSISTLTIQRTEQRDSAMYRCASSLGVGGTEAFFGQGTRLTVV.

The chain joins TRBV19 to TRBJ1-6; D not certain. This CDR3 contains 13 residues. CDR1 and CDR2 from the germline V gene are LNHDA and SQIVND (reference sequence). The V gene lost 10 bases and the J gene lost 4 bases, with 11 bases spanning the gap. In DNA, the CDR3 is TGTGCCACCCGGGAAGGATATAATTCACCCCTCCACTTT. It is translated as CATREGYNSPLHF.

This clonotype has ten or more counts. The chain carries TRBV5-5 and TRBJ2-3; 11 bases fit TRBD2. The CDR3 length is 16 residues. Germline CDR1 SGHKS, CDR2 YYEKEE (reference sequence). V lost 5 bases and J lost 2; bases outside the gene matches: 7. The CDR3 nucleotides read TGTGCCAGCAGGCTCACTAGCGGGAGACCCACAGATACGCAGTATTTT. It is translated as CASRLTSGRPTDTQYF.

There are many counts of this clonotype. The chain links TRBV5-1 to TRBJ2-2, with 10 bases matching TRBD1. Germline V gene lookup returns CDR1 SGHRS and CDR2 YFSETQ. The V and J ends lost 4 bases and 5 bases, in that order; junction bases with no gene match: 8. The CDR3 loop spans 16 amino acids. CDR3 sequence: CASSHEGTGETGELFF. The CDR3 DNA sequence: TGCGCCAGCAGCCACGAAGGGACAGGGGAAACCGGGGAGCTGTTTTTT. The full variable domain, rest sourced from reference TRBV5-1 and TRBJ2-2, is KAGVTQTPRYLIKTRGQQVTLSCSPISGHRSVSWYQQTPGQGLQFLFEYFSETQRNKGNFPGRFSGRQFSNSRSEMNVSTLELGDSALYLCASSHEGTGETGELFFGEGSRLTVL.

This clonotype was counted at least ten times. This sequence joins TRBV7-2 and TRBJ1-2, with D perhaps matching TRBD1 (5 bases). Germline V gives CDR1 SGHTA, CDR2 FQGNSA. The CDR3 extends over 14 amino acids. V was trimmed by 1 base and J by 2 bases, leaving 8 bases between them. The DNA of the CDR3 is TGTGCCAGCAGCTTAGTTCCAGGGAACTATGGCTACACCTTC. Translated: CASSLVPGNYGYTF.

Many counts were recorded for this clonotype. CDR3 amino acids: CATLRTGHYEQYF. The CDR3 DNA is TGTGCCACCCTTAGGACAGGGCACTACGAGCAGTACTTC. J is TRBJ2-7 and V is TRBV12-3 or TRBV12-4; 8 bases match TRBD1. Losses at the gene ends were 10 bases for V and 3 bases for J; bases not matched to a gene: 8. This CDR3 region has 13 residues.

This clonotype was detected ten times or more. The chain has TRBV5-5 and TRBJ2-7, with D possibly matching TRBD1 (6 bases). Deletions cut 1 base from V and 6 bases from J, with 8 bases between. CDR1 SGHKS and CDR2 YYEKEE come from the germline V gene (reference sequence). The CDR3 loop spans 12 amino acids. Here the CDR3 reads CASSLTGSEQYF. As DNA, the CDR3 is TGTGCCAGCAGCTTGACAGGGAGCGAGCAGTACTTC.

In the case of this clonotype: A read error may be the cause here, since a much bigger clone is one base away. V is TRBV5-1 and J is TRBJ1-1; possible D gene TRBD1, 5 bases. The CDR3 extends over 16 amino acids. Germline CDR1 is SGHRS and CDR2 is YFSETQ. The chain's CDR3 is CASILGRQLLNTEAFF. CDR3 sequence (DNA): TGCGCCAGCATCTTGGGTCGACAGCTTCTCAACACTGAAGCTTTCTTT. Full variable domain (outside the CDR3, taken from reference TRBV5-1 and TRBJ1-1): KAGVTQTPRYLIKTRGQQVTLSCSPISGHRSVSWYQQTPGQGLQFLFEYFSETQRNKGNFPGRFSGRQFSNSRSEMNVSTLELGDSALYLCASILGRQLLNTEAFFGQGTRLTVV.

This clonotype has ten or more counts. J is TRBJ2-7 and V is TRBV3-1; D call uncertain. The V gene's germline CDR1 is LGHDT and CDR2 YNNKEL (reference sequence). V was trimmed by 2 bases and J by 6 bases, leaving 11 bases between them. This CDR3 is 13 amino acids long. CDR3 in amino acids: CASSQYSRVEQYF. The CDR3 DNA sequence: TGTGCCAGCAGCCAATACTCCCGGGTCGAGCAGTACTTC.

In its sample, this clonotype was seen many times. The V call is TRBV27, the J call TRBJ2-7, with 9 positions matching TRBD2. The germline gives CDR1 MNHEY, CDR2 SMNVEV (reference sequence). CDR3 length equals 17 residues. The V segment lost 2 bases and the J segment 9 bases; nucleotides outside the gene matches: 17. Here the CDR3 reads CASSLGPLAGSFQWQYF. CDR3 bases: TGTGCCAGCAGTTTAGGTCCCCTAGCGGGATCCTTTCAATGGCAGTACTTC.

This clonotype turned up a few times. The V gene is TRBV6-4, the J gene TRBJ2-1; the D call may be TRBD1 or TRBD2 (5 bases each). From germline, CDR1 is MRHNA and CDR2 SNTAGT. The CDR3 length is 14 residues. The V end was cut by 3 bases, the J end by 5 bases, with 11 bases between. CDR3 nucleotides: TGTGCCAGCAGTGAATTTCGGGGCCACAATGAGCAGTTCTTC. It specifies CASSEFRGHNEQFF.

This clonotype was seen once. This chain connects TRBV5-4 to TRBJ2-5; D remains unclear. This CDR3 contains 14 residues. Germline lookup yields CDR1 SGHNT and CDR2 YYREEE (reference sequence). Trimming left V 0 bases short and J 4 bases short, with 10 bases between. CDR3 sequence (DNA): TGTGCCAGCAGCTTGGGCGACGGTAGAGAGACCCAGTACTTC. Translating it yields CASSLGDGRETQYF.

This clonotype showed up many times. This chain connects TRBV6-5 to TRBJ1-6; a possible D gene is TRBD1 (5 bases). The CDR3 covers 15 residues. The germline CDR1 and CDR2 sequences are MNHEY and SVGAGI. V was trimmed by 2 bases and J by 2 bases, leaving 7 bases between them. CDR3 in DNA: TGTGCCAGCAGTTACGGGGGAACCTATAATTCACCCCTCCACTTT. Amino acid sequence: CASSYGGTYNSPLHF.

This clonotype was observed a few times. CDR3 in amino acids: CASSFALTSPDTQYF. The CDR3 bases are TGTGCCAGCAGTTTCGCCCTTACTAGTCCAGATACGCAGTATTTT. This chain connects TRBV28 to TRBJ2-3, with D tentatively TRBD2 (5 bases). Germline CDR1 and CDR2: MDHEN and SYDVKM. CDR3 length: 15 amino acids. V was cut by 3 bases and J by 4 bases, with 14 bases left in between.

The sample holds many counts of this clonotype. This rearrangement joins TRBV5-5 to TRBJ2-1; D remains unclear. CDR3 length: 15 amino acids. Per germline, CDR1 SGHKS and CDR2 YYEKEE (reference sequence). V was pared by 0 bases and J by 1 base, with 8 bases between. The CDR3 protein is CASSLDKGSYNEQFF. Here the CDR3 DNA reads TGTGCCAGCAGCTTGGATAAGGGTTCCTACAATGAGCAGTTCTTC.

This clonotype was observed many times. The V call is TRBV11-2, the J call TRBJ2-3; D call uncertain. The CDR3 totals 15 residues. Trimming left V 5 bases short and J 3 bases short, with 15 bases between. Germline CDR1 and CDR2: SGHAT and FQNNGV. CDR3 loop: CASSQGNRRTDTQYF. The CDR3 DNA sequence: TGTGCCAGCAGCCAAGGGAACCGACGTACAGATACGCAGTATTTT.